This T cell receptor beta chain is drawn from a study of T-cell reconstitution after alpha-beta-depleted transplantation in children. Using unique molecular identifiers, the investigators prepared the TCRbeta library. TCRdb processed the PCR reads anew with MiXCR; each CDR3 protein has one entry. The sample has roughly 160,000 distinct CDR3 sequences, approximately 12% seen once. In germline, CDR1 is SGHRS, CDR2 YFSETQ. Trimming removed 5 bases from V and 0 bases from J, with 17 bases in between. This CDR3 is 16 amino acids long. Study results and limitations: T-cell numbers and diversity, one year after transplant, stemmed largely from T cells that were newly produced. There were reportedly several hundred expanded graft clones from which alpha-beta T cells came about two months after transplant.

This clonotype has at least ten counts. The antigen remains undetermined. The specimen comprised PBMCs, sampled before TCRalphabeta/CD19-depleted stem cell transplant. V usage is TRBV5-1 and J usage is TRBJ1-1; TRBD1 might be the D (5 bases). The source of this sequence is a boy aged 2 to 10 with acute myeloid leukemia, due to receive a stem cell transplant. CDR3: CASRATRDPMNTEAFF. The CDR3 coding sequence is TGCGCCAGCAGGGCGACCAGGGACCCAATGAACACTGAAGCTTTCTTT.